This entry lists 8 T cell receptor beta chains sequenced from one sample in a study of shared clonotypes between healthy human individuals. Clones were read by immunoSEQ multiplex PCR, and TCRdb kept only the in-frame ones, dropping some. The sample yields some 2.3 million clones, just over 90% seen once. Sequenced input: naive CD4+ T cells from PBMCs. Stated subset: CD45RA+ positively selected. Receptor source: a man aged 18 to 29 in good health. Some clones in this sample may be carry-over from other donors' samples.

Worth noting for this clone: This specimen includes other DNA sequences encoding the same CDR3. This chain connects TRBV7-3 to TRBJ2-1, with 13 positions matching TRBD2. The CDR3 is 15 amino acids. Trimming took 5 bases from V and 5 from J; bases not matched to a gene: 3. Germline CDR1 is SGHTA and CDR2 is FQGTGA. CDR3 nucleotides: TGTGCCAGCAGCCTCGGGACTAGCGGGAACAATGAGCAGTTCTTC. The encoded protein is CASSLGTSGNNEQFF.

V usage is TRBV7-9 and J usage is TRBJ1-1; maybe TRBD1 (5 bases). V gave up 1 base and J gave up 1 base, with 10 bases separating them. The CDR3 loop spans 15 amino acids. CDR1 and CDR2 (germline): SEHNR, FQNEAQ (reference sequence). CDR3 sequence: CASSLGAGSNTEAFF. The CDR3 DNA reads TGTGCCAGCAGCTTAGGTGCAGGGTCGAACACTGAAGCTTTCTTT.

DNA of the CDR3: TGTGCCAGCAGCTTGACCGACAAAAGGAACACTGAAGCTTTCTTT. This encodes CASSLTDKRNTEAFF. V and J are TRBV5-6 and TRBJ1-1, with D hard to call. Germline V gene data show CDR1 as SGHDT and CDR2 as YYEEEE. V dropped 1 base and J dropped 1 base, with 11 bases sitting between them. This CDR3 has 15 amino acids.

The gene calls are TRBV7-9 and TRBJ2-5, with 7 nucleotides matching TRBD2. Germline V gene sequence: CDR1 SEHNR, CDR2 FQNEAQ (reference sequence). The trim removed 8 bases at V and 5 bases at J, leaving 8 bases unmatched. The CDR3 totals 13 residues. The DNA for the CDR3 is TGTGCCAGCTCATGGGAGGGCCTGGAGACCCAGTACTTC. Its protein is CASSWEGLETQYF.

On this clone: Other DNA sequences in the same sample also yield this CDR3. The rearrangement links TRBV5-1 to TRBJ1-1, with D tentatively TRBD1 (6 bases). Trimming removed 0 bases at V and 2 bases at J, with 11 bases between. This CDR3 has 15 residues. CDR1 is SGHRS and CDR2 is YFSETQ in the germline V gene. CDR3 loop: CASSLGAGDNTEAFF. The CDR3, as DNA: TGCGCCAGCAGCTTGGGAGCAGGGGATAACACTGAAGCTTTCTTT.

The chain carries TRBV5-4 and TRBJ1-1; the D gene is possibly TRBD1 (5 bases). The V gene lost 1 base and the J gene lost 0 bases, with 13 bases spanning the gap. CDR3 length: 16 amino acids. Looked up from germline, CDR1 is SGHNT and CDR2 is YYREEE (reference sequence). The CDR3 bases are TGTGCCAGCAGCTTGTTTCCGGGGCTCATGAACACTGAAGCTTTCTTT. Translated: CASSLFPGLMNTEAFF.

The chain joins TRBV6-5 to TRBJ2-5; perhaps TRBD2 as D (5 bases). The CDR3 runs 13 residues. Trimming removed 2 bases from V and 7 bases from J, with 11 bases in between. CDR1 and CDR2 (germline): MNHEY, SVGAGI. The CDR3 reads CASSYGVGGTQYF. As DNA, the CDR3 is TGTGCCAGCAGTTACGGGGTAGGAGGGACCCAGTACTTC.

This clone was picked up a small number of times. The gene calls are TRBV30 and TRBJ1-1; no reliable D call. V was clipped by 5 bases and J by 4 bases, with 11 bases between them. Germline CDR1 reads GTSNPN; CDR2 reads SVGIG (reference sequence). CDR3 length: 12 amino acids. This CDR3 reads CAWCRRTTEAFF. For the CDR3, the DNA is TGTGCCTGGTGTCGACGGACCACTGAAGCTTTCTTT.